This paragraph covers one TCR beta chain sequence. This entry comes from a study of T cell repertoires in cytomegalovirus infection. MiXCR was run by TCRdb on the reads, yielding one entry per CDR3 protein. The table lists about 300,000 distinct CDR3 sequences, roughly 9.3% of them singletons. With 5 bases removed from V and 5 bases from J, the gap between germline ends came to 19 bases. The CDR3 extends over 15 amino acids. CDR1 and CDR2 from the germline V gene are SGHRS and YFSETQ. The TCR was taken from a human donor in good health (CMV status not recorded). Some clones in this sample may be carry-over from other donors' samples. The sample comprised PBMCs. This chain links TRBV5-1 with TRBJ1-2; the D gene is possibly TRBD1 (6 bases). The CDR3 DNA sequence: TGCGCCAGCAGGGGCGGGGGCGCCCCGGTATATGGCTACACCTTC. Encoded protein: CASRGGGAPVYGYTF.